This T cell receptor beta chain was found in a study of blood T cell repertoires in COVID-19. Authors' analysis steps: Nucleated cell counts were estimated from reference gene primer amplification. Measured with immunoSEQ multiplex PCR; TCRdb has only the in-frame clones, and not every one. V, J and clone size were drawn from that table, and D and trimming were deduced from the DNA. Of roughly 150,000 clones listed, approximately 73% were seen once; the top ten hold 3.7%. The sample consisted of peripheral blood. The origin of this receptor is a woman aged 80 or over with acute or convalescent COVID-19.

CDR3 loop: CASSWGVSYNEQFF. The CDR3 DNA follows: TGTGCCAGCAGTTGGGGGGTTTCCTACAATGAGCAGTTCTTC. The genes are TRBV7-9 and TRBJ2-1, with a possible D match to TRBD2 (6 bases). The CDR3 is 14 amino acids. The V gene's germline CDR1 is SEHNR and CDR2 FQNEAQ (reference sequence). The germline V and J ends were trimmed by 6 bases and 1 base, with 10 bases remaining between them.